This T cell receptor beta chain was documented in a study of CD8 T cells in ankylosing spondylitis. This clonotype was picked up many times. This CDR3 is 16 amino acids long. Germline V gene sequence: CDR1 MGHDK, CDR2 SYGVNS. V shed 6 bases and J 0 bases; nucleotides not matched to a gene: 3. Molecular-barcoded quantitative 5'-RACE produced these TCR beta libraries. MiXCR was run by TCRdb on the 5' RACE reads, yielding one entry per CDR3 protein. The repertoire holds fewer than 200,000 distinct CDR3 sequences, with 18% as singletons. Material: blood, either unsorted or a sorted T cell fraction (not recorded which). The chain is built from TRBV25-1 and TRBJ2-6, with 9 bases fitting TRBD1. The TCR comes from a male donor under 30 with ankylosing spondylitis or in good health (not recorded which). The CDR3 coding sequence is TGTGCCAGCAGGATGACAGGGGGCTCTGGGGCCAACGTCCTGACTTTC. It is translated as CASRMTGGSGANVLTF.